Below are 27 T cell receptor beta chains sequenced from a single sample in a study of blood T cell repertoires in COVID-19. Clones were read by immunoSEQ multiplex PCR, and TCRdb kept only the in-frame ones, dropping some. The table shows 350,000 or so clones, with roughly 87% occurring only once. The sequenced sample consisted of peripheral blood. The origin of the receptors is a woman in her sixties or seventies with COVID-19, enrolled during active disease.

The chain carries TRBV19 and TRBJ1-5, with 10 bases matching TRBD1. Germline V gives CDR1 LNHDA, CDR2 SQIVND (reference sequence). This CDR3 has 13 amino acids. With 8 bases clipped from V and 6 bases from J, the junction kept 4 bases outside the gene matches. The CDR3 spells CASWGQGIQPQHF. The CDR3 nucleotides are TGTGCCAGTTGGGGACAGGGGATTCAGCCCCAGCATTTT.

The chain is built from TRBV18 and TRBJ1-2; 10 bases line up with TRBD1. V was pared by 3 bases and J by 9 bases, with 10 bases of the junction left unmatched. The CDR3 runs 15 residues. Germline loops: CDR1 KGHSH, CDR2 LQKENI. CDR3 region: CASSPLGQGESSYTF. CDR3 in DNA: TGTGCCAGCTCACCCCTAGGACAGGGGGAAAGCAGCTACACCTTC.

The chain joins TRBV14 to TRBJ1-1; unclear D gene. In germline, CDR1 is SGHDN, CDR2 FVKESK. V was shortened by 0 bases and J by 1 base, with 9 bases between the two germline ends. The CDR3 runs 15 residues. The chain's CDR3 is CASSQDTGTNTEAFF. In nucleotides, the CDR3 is TGTGCCAGCAGCCAAGATACGGGAACGAACACTGAAGCTTTCTTT.

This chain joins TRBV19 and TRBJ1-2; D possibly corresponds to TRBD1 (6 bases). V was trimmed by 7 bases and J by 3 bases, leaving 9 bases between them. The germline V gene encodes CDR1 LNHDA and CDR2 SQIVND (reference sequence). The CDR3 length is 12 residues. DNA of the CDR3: TGTGCCAGTACGGACAGATACTATGGCTACACCTTC. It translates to CASTDRYYGYTF. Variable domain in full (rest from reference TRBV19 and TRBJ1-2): DGGITQSPKYLFRKEGQNVTLSCEQNLNHDAMYWYRQDPGQGLRLIYYSQIVNDFQKGDIAEGYSVSREKKESFPLTVTSAQKNPTAFYLCASTDRYYGYTFGSGTRLTVV.

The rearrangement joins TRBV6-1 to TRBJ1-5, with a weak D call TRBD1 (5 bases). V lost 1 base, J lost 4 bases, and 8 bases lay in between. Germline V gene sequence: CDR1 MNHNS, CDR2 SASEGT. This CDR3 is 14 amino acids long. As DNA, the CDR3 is TGTGCCAGCAGTGAAGTACGGGGGAATCAGCCCCAGCATTTT. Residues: CASSEVRGNQPQHF.

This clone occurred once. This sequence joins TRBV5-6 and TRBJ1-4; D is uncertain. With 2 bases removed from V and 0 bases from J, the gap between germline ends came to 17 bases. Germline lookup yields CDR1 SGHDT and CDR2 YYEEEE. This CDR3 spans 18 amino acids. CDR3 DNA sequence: TGTGCCAGCAGCTTCAGGAGGGCCAGGCACGCAACTAATGAAAAACTGTTTTTT. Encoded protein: CASSFRRARHATNEKLFF.

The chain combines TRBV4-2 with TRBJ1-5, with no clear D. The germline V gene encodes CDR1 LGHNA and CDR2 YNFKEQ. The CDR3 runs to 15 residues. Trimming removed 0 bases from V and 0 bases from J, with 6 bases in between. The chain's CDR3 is CASSQEQYSNQPQHF. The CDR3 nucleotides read TGTGCCAGCAGCCAAGAACAGTATAGCAATCAGCCCCAGCATTTT.

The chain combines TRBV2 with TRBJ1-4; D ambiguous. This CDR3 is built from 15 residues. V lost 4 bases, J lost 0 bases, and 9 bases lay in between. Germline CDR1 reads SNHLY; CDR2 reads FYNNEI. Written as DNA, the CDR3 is TGTGCCAGCAGTGGATTTCTAGCAACTAATGAAAAACTGTTTTTT. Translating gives CASSGFLATNEKLFF. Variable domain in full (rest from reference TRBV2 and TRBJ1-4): EPEVTQTPSHQVTQMGQEVILRCVPISNHLYFYWYRQILGQKVEFLVSFYNNEISEKSEIFDDQFSVERPDGSNFTLKIRSTKLEDSAMYFCASSGFLATNEKLFFGSGTQLSVL.

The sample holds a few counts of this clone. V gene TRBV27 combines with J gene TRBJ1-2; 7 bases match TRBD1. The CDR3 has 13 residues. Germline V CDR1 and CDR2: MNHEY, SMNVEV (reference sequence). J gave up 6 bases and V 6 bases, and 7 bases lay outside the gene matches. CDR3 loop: CASSTGQPNGYTF. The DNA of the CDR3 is TGTGCCAGCAGCACGGGACAGCCCAATGGCTACACCTTC.

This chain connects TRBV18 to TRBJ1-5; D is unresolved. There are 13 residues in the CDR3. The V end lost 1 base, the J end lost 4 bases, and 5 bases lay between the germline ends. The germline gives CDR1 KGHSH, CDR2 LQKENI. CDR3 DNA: TGTGCCAGCTCACCACAGCGTAATCAGCCCCAGCATTTT. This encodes CASSPQRNQPQHF. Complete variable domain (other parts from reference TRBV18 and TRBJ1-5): NAGVMQNPRHLVRRRGQEARLRCSPMKGHSHVYWYRQLPEEGLKFMVYLQKENIIDESGMPKERFSAEFPKEGPSILRIQQVVRGDSAAYFCASSPQRNQPQHFGDGTRLSIL.

The CDR3 here is CASSPRGQSGELFF. DNA for the CDR3: TGTGCCAGCTCACCACGGGGACAGTCCGGGGAGCTGTTTTTT. The chain recombines TRBV18 with TRBJ2-2; TRBD1 matches at 7 bases. Germline V lookup: CDR1 KGHSH, CDR2 LQKENI. The CDR3 totals 14 residues. The J segment lost 6 bases and the V segment lost 1 base, leaving 2 bases of the junction unmatched.

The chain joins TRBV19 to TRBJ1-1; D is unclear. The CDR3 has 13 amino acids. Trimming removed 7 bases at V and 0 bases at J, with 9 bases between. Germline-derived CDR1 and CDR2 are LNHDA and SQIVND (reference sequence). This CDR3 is CASKNFMNTEAFF. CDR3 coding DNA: TGTGCCAGTAAAAATTTTATGAACACTGAAGCTTTCTTT.

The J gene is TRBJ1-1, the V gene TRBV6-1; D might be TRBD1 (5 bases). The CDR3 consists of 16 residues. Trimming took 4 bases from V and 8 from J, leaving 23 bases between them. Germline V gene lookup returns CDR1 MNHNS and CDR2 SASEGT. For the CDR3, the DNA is TGTGCCAGCAGTGGTCCCGCGGGGGGTGGCCTTACCGAAGCTTTCTTT. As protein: CASSGPAGGGLTEAFF.

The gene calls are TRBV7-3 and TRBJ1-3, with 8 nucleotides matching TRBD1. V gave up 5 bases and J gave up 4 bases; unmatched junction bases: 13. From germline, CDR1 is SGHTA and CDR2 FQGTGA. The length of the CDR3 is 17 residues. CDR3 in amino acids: CASSPQGQAKSGNTIYF. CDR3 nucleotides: TGTGCCAGCAGCCCGCAGGGACAGGCCAAGTCAGGAAACACCATATATTTT.

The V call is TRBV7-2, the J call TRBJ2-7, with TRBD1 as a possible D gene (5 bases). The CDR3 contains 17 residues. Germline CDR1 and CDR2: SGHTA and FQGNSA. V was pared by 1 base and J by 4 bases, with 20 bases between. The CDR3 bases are TGTGCCAGCAGCTTAGGGCCTCAGGGCGTCCTCGATTACGAGCAGTACTTC. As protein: CASSLGPQGVLDYEQYF.

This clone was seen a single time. CDR3 sequence reads: CASTGTGSGNTIYF. The CDR3 region has the DNA TGTGCCAGCACAGGGACGGGCTCTGGAAACACCATATATTTT. V and J are TRBV18 and TRBJ1-3; the D gene is possibly TRBD1 (6 bases). Per the germline V gene, CDR1 is KGHSH and CDR2 is LQKENI. The CDR3 extends over 14 amino acids. V lost 8 bases to trimming and J lost 0 bases, with 11 bases between them.

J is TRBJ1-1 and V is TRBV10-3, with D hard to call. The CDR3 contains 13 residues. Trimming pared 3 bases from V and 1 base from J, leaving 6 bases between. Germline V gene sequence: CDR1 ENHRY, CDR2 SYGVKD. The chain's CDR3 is CAISDGGNTEAFF. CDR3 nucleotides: TGTGCCATCAGTGACGGCGGGAACACTGAAGCTTTCTTT.

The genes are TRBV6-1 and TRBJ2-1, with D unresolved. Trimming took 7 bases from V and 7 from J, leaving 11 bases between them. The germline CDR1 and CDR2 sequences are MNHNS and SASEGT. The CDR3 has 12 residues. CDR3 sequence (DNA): TGTGCCAGCACCTATCTAGGAAATGAGCAGTTCTTC. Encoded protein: CASTYLGNEQFF.

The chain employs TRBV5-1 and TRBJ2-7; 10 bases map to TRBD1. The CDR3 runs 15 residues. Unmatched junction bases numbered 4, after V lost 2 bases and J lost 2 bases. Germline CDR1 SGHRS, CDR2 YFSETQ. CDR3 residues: CASSLGQGGTYEQYF. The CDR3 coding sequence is TGCGCCAGCAGCTTAGGACAGGGGGGCACCTACGAGCAGTACTTC.

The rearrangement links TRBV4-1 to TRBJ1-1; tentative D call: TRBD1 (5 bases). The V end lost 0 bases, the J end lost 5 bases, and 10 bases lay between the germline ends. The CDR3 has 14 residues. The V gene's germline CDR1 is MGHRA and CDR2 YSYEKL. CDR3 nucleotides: TGCGCCAGCAGCCAAGATCAGGGCTGGACTGAAGCTTTCTTT. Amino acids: CASSQDQGWTEAFF.

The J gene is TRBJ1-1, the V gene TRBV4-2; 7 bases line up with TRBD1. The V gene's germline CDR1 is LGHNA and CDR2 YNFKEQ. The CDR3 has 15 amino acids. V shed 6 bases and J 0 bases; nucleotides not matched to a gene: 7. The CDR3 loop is CASSGPDRLNTEAFF. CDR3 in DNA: TGTGCCAGCAGTGGTCCGGACAGGCTGAACACTGAAGCTTTCTTT.

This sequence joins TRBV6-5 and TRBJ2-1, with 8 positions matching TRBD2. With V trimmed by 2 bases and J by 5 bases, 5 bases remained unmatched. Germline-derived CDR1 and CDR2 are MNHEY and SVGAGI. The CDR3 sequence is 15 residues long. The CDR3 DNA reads TGTGCCAGCAGTTACAGCGGGGGCCAAAACAATGAGCAGTTCTTC. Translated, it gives CASSYSGGQNNEQFF.

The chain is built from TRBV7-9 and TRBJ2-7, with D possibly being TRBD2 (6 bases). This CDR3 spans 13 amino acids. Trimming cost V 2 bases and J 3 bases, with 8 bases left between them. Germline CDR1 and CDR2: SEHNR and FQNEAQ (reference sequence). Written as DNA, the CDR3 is TGTGCCAGCAGCTTATCCGGGGGCTACGAGCAGTACTTC. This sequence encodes CASSLSGGYEQYF.

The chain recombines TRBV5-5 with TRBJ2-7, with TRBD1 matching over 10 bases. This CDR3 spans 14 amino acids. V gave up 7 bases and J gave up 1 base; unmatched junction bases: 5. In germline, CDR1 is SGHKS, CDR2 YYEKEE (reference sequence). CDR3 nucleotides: TGTGCCAGCTCCGGACAGGGGGTGTCCTACGAGCAGTACTTC. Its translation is CASSGQGVSYEQYF. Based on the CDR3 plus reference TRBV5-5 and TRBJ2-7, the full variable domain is DAGVTQSPTHLIKTRGQQVTLRCSPISGHKSVSWYQQVLGQGPQFIFQYYEKEERGRGNFPDRFSARQFPNYSSELNVNALLLGDSALYLCASSGQGVSYEQYFGPGTRLTVT.

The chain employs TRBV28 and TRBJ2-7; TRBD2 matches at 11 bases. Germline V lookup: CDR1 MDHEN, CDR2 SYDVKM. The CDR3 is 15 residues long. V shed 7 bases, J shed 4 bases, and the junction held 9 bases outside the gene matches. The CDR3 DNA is TGTGCCAGCACTCTGGGGACTAGCGGTTCGTACGAGCAGTACTTC. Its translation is CASTLGTSGSYEQYF.

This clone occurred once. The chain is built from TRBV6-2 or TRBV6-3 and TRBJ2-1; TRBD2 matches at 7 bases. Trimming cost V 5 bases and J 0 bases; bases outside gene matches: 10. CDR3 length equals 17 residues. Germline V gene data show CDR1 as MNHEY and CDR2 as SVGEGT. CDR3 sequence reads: CASSHFPSGSSYNEQFF. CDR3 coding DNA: TGTGCCAGCAGTCACTTCCCTAGCGGAAGCTCCTACAATGAGCAGTTCTTC.

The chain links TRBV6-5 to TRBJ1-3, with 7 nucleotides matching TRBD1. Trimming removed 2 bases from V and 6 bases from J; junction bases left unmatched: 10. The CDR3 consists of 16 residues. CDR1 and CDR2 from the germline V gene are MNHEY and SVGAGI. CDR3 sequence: CASSYPMPGQKNTIYF. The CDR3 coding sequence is TGTGCCAGCAGTTACCCCATGCCGGGACAGAAAAACACCATATATTTT.